This TCR beta chain emerged from a study of OX40 agonist ivuxolimab in advanced cancers. General study results and limits: Expansion of clones was among the lowest in partial responders at 0.1-3.0 mg/kg.

Remarks on this clone: What it recognizes is unknown.

The table came from immunoSEQ multiplex PCR; TCRdb's copy has only in-frame clones and leaves some out. The sample shows about 80,000 clones, around 90% of them seen only once. Germline CDR1 and CDR2: SSHAT and FNYEAQ (reference sequence). Trimming removed 5 bases from V and 5 bases from J; junction bases left unmatched: 6. The CDR3 is 14 amino acids. The rearrangement uses TRBV7-7 and TRBJ2-5; TRBD2 aligns across 9 bases. The receptor was isolated from an adult with an advanced solid tumor such as melanoma, head and neck, liver or kidney cancer. The starting material was CD4+ or CD8+ T cells sorted from blood, obtained in a trial of the OX40 agonist ivuxolimab. For the CDR3, the DNA is TGTGCCAGCAGCCCGCGGGGGGGCTGGGAGACCCAGTACTTC. Amino acids: CASSPRGGWETQYF.